This T cell receptor (beta chain) is drawn from a study of T cell changes during pregnancy in multiple sclerosis. The method was immunoSEQ multiplex PCR; TCRdb's version includes in-frame clones alone and lacks a portion of them. The table shows some 50,000 clones, with about 90% occurring only once. Deletions cut 5 bases from V and 2 bases from J, with 13 bases between. The CDR3 runs to 14 residues. Germline V gene sequence: CDR1 SGHTA, CDR2 FQGNSA. The chain uses TRBV7-2 and TRBJ2-7; no reliable D call. The source is a female donor in good health, enrolled as a control in a pregnancy study. The specimen was peripheral blood, collected in the first trimester of pregnancy. For the CDR3, the DNA is TGTGCCAGCAGCATCACTCCGGGTACCTACGAGCAGTACTTC. Its translation: CASSITPGTYEQYF.